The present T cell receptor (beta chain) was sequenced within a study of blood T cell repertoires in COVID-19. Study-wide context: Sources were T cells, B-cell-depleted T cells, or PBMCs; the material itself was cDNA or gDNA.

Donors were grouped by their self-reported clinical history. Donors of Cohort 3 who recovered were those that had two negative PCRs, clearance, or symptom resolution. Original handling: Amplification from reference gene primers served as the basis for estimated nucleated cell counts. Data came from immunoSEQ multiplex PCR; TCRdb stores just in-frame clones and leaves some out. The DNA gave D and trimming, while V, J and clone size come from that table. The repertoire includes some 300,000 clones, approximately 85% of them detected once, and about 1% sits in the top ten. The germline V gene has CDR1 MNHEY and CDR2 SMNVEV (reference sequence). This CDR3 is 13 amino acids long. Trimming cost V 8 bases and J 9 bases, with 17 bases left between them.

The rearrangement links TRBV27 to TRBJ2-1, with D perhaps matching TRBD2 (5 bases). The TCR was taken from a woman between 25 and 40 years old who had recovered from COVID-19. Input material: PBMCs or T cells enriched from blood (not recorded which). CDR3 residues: CASGLAEYCEQFF. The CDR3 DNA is TGTGCCAGCGGGCTAGCCGAGTATTGTGAGCAGTTCTTC.